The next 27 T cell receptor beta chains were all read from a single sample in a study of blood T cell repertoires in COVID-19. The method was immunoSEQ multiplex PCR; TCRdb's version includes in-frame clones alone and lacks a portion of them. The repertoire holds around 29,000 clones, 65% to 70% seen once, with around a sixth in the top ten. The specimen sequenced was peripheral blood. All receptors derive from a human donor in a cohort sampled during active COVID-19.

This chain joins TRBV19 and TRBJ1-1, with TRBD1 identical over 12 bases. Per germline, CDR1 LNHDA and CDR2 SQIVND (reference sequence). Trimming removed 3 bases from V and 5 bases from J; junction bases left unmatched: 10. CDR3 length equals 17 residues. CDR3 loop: CASSINPGQGALTEAFF. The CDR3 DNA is TGTGCCAGTAGTATCAACCCGGGACAGGGGGCGCTTACTGAAGCTTTCTTT. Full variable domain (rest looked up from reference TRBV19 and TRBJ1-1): DGGITQSPKYLFRKEGQNVTLSCEQNLNHDAMYWYRQDPGQGLRLIYYSQIVNDFQKGDIAEGYSVSREKKESFPLTVTSAQKNPTAFYLCASSINPGQGALTEAFFGQGTRLTVV.

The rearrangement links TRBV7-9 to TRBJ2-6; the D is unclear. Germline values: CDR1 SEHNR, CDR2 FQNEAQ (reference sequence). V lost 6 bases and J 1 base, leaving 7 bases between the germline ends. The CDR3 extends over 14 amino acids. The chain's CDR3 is CASRQSSGANVLTF. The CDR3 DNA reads TGTGCCAGCAGACAAAGTTCTGGGGCCAACGTCCTGACTTTC.

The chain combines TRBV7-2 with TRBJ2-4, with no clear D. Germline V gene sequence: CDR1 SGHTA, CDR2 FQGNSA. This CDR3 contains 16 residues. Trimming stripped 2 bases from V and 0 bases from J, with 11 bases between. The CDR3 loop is CASSLSFTLAKNIQYF. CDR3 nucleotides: TGTGCCAGCAGCTTATCTTTTACTTTAGCCAAAAACATTCAGTACTTC. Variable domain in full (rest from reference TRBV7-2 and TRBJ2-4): GAGVSQSPSNKVTEKGKDVELRCDPISGHTALYWYRQSLGQGLEFLIYFQGNSAPDKSGLPSDRFSAERTGGSVSTLTIQRTQQEDSAVYLCASSLSFTLAKNIQYFGAGTRLSVL.

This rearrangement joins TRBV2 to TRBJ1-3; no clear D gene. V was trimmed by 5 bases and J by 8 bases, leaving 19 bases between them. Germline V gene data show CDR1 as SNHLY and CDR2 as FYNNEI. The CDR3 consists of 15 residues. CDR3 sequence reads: CASSYGGEKDYTIYF. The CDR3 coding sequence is TGTGCCAGCAGTTACGGTGGGGAGAAGGATTACACCATATATTTT. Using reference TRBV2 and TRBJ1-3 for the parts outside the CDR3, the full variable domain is EPEVTQTPSHQVTQMGQEVILRCVPISNHLYFYWYRQILGQKVEFLVSFYNNEISEKSEIFDDQFSVERPDGSNFTLKIRSTKLEDSAMYFCASSYGGEKDYTIYFGEGSWLTVV.

The CDR3 DNA is TGTGCCTGTTATCCGCGTTACCGGGCAACTAATGAAAAACTGTTTTTT. Its protein is CACYPRYRATNEKLFF. This chain connects TRBV30 to TRBJ1-4; D not certain. Between the trimmed V and J ends, which lost 6 bases and 0 bases, there was a span of 17 bases. Germline CDR1 GTSNPN, CDR2 SVGIG (reference sequence). The CDR3 has 16 amino acids.

CDR3 in amino acids: CASSRRGQYGYTF. The CDR3 region has the DNA TGTGCCAGCAGCCGCCGCGGACAGTATGGCTACACCTTC. This chain joins TRBV27 and TRBJ1-2, with D possibly being TRBD1 (6 bases). The CDR3 has 13 residues. The germline V gene has CDR1 MNHEY and CDR2 SMNVEV (reference sequence). The ends were cut back, 6 bases at V and 5 bases at J, with 13 bases in the middle.

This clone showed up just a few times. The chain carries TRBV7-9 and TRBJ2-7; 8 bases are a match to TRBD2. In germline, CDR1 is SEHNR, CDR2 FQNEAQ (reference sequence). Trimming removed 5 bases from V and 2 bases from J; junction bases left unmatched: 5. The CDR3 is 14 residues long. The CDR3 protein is CASSHGLAAYEQYF. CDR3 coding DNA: TGTGCCAGCAGCCACGGACTAGCCGCCTACGAGCAGTACTTC.

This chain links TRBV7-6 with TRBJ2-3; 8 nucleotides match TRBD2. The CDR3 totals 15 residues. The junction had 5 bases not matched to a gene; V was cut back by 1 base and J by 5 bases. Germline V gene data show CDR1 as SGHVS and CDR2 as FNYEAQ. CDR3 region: CASSLGVLAGDTQYF. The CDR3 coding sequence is TGTGCCAGCAGCTTAGGGGTCCTAGCGGGAGATACGCAGTATTTT.

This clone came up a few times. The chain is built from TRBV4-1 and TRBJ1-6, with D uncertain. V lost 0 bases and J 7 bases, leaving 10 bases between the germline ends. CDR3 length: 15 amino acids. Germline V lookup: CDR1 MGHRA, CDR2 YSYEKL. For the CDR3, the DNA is TGCGCCAGCAGCCAAGAGGGCAGGTTGAATTCACCCCTCCACTTT. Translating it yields CASSQEGRLNSPLHF.

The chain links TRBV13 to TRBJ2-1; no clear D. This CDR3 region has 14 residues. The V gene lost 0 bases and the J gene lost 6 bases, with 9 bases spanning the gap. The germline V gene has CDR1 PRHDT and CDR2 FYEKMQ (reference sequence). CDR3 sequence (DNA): TGTGCCAGCAGCTTAGGTGCAGACTTCAATGAGCAGTTCTTC. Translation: CASSLGADFNEQFF.

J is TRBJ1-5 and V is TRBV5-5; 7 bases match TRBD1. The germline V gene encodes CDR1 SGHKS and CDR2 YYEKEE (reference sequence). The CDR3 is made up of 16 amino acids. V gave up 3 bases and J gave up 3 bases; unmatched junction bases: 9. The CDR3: CASSYRGGQVNQPQHF. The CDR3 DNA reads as TGTGCCAGCAGCTATCGCGGAGGACAGGTCAATCAGCCCCAGCATTTT.

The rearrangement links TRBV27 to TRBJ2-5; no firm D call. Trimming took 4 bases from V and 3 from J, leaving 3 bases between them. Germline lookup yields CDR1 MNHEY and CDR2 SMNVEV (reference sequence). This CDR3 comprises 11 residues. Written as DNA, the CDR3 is TGTGCCAGCAGTTCTAAAGAGACCCAGTACTTC. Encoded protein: CASSSKETQYF.

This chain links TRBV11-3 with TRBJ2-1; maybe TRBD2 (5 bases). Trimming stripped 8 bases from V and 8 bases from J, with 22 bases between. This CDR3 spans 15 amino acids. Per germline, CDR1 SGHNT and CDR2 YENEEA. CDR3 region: CASHVRVRPSDEQFF. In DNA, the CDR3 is TGTGCCAGCCACGTGAGGGTGAGGCCCAGCGATGAGCAGTTCTTC.

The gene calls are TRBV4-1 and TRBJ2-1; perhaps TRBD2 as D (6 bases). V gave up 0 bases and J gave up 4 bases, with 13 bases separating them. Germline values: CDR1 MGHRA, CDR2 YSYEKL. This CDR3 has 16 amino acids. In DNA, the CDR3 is TGCGCCAGCAGCCAAGATTCGTGGGGAGGTTACAATGAGCAGTTCTTC. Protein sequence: CASSQDSWGGYNEQFF.

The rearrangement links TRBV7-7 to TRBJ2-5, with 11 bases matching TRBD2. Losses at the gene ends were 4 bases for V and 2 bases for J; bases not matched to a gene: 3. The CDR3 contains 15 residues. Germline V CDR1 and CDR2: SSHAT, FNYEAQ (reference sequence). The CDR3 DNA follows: TGTGCCAGCAGCTCTTTAGCGGGGGGGCAAGAGACCCAGTACTTC. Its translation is CASSSLAGGQETQYF.

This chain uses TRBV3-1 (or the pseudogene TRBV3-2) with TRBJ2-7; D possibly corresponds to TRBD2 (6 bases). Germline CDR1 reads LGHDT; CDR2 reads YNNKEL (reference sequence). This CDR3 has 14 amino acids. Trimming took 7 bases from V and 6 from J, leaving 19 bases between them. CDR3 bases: TGTGCCAGCACCGAAGCCGGGACTTCGCTCGAGCAGTACTTC. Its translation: CASTEAGTSLEQYF.

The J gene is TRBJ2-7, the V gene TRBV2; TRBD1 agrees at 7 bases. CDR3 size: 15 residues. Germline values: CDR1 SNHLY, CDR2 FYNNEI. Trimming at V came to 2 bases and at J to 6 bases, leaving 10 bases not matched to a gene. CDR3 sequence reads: CASSEPTGSVLEQYF. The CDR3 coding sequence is TGTGCCAGCAGTGAACCGACAGGGTCGGTACTCGAGCAGTACTTC.

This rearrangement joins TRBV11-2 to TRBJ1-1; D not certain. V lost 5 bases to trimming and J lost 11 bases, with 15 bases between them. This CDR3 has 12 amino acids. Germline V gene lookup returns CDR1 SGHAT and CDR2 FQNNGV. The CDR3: CASSPSERRAFF. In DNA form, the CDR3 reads TGTGCCAGCAGCCCCTCGGAGCGTCGGGCTTTCTTT.

The CDR3 sequence is CASSPVQGEGTQYF. The CDR3 bases are TGTGCCAGCTCACCAGTACAGGGGGAAGGGACCCAGTACTTC. The chain combines TRBV18 with TRBJ2-5, with TRBD1 matching 8 bases. Germline assignment: CDR1 KGHSH and CDR2 LQKENI. Trimming took 2 bases from V and 7 from J; bases not matched to a gene: 6. The CDR3 consists of 14 residues.

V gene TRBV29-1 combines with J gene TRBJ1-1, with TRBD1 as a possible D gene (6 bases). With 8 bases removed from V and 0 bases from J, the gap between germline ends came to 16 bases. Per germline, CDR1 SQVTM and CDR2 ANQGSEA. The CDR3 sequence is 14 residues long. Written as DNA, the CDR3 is TGCAGCATTAAAAGGGGGGGTTTGAACACTGAAGCTTTCTTT. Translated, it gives CSIKRGGLNTEAFF.

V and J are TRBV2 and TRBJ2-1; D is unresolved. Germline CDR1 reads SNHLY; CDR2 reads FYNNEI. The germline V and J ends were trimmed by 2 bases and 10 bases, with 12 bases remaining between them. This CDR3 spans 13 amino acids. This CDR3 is CASSEFLPQEQFF. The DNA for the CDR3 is TGTGCCAGCAGTGAATTTCTACCTCAAGAGCAGTTCTTC.

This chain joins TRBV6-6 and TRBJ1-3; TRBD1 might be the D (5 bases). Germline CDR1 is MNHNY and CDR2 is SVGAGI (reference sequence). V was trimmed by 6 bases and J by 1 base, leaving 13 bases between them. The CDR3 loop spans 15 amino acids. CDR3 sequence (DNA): TGTGCCAGCAGCCCAAGGGGAAGTTCTGGAAACACCATATATTTT. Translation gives CASSPRGSSGNTIYF.

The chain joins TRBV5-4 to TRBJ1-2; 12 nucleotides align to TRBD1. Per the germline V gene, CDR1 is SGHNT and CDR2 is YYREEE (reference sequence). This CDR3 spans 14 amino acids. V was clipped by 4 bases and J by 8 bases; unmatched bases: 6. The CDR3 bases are TGTGCCAGCAGCCCGGGACAGGGGGCGGGCGGCTACACCTTC. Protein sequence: CASSPGQGAGGYTF.

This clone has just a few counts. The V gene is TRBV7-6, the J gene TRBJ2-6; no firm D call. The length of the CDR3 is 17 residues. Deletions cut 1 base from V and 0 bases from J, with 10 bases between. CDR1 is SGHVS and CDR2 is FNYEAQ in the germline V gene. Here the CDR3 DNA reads TGTGCCAGCAGCTTAGGAGTTCAGCGCTCTGGGGCCAACGTCCTGACTTTC. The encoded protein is CASSLGVQRSGANVLTF.

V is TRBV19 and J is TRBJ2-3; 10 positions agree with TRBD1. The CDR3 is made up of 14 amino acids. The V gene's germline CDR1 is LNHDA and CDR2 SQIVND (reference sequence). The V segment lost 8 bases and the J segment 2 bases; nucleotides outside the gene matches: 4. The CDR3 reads CASSGTGATDTQYF. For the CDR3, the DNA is TGTGCCAGTTCGGGGACAGGGGCCACAGATACGCAGTATTTT.

Here the CDR3 DNA reads TGTGCCAGCAGCTTAGGCGTTCAGCCCCAGCATTTT. It encodes CASSLGVQPQHF. The chain uses TRBV7-9 and TRBJ1-5; D is unresolved. CDR1 SEHNR and CDR2 FQNEAQ come from the germline V gene (reference sequence). Trimming took 1 base from V and 6 from J, leaving 4 bases between them. CDR3 length: 12 amino acids.

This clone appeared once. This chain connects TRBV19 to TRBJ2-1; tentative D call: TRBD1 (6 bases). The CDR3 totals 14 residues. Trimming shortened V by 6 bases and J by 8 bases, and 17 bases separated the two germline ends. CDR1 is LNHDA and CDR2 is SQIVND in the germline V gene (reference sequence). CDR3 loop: CASRPGEEYDEQFF. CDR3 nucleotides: TGTGCCAGTAGACCAGGGGAAGAGTACGATGAGCAGTTCTTC. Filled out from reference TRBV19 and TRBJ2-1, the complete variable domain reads DGGITQSPKYLFRKEGQNVTLSCEQNLNHDAMYWYRQDPGQGLRLIYYSQIVNDFQKGDIAEGYSVSREKKESFPLTVTSAQKNPTAFYLCASRPGEEYDEQFFGPGTRLTVL.